This TCR beta chain was sequenced in a study of blood T cell repertoires in COVID-19 (dated by TCRdb to the early 2020s). Regarding the research as a whole: Samples covering the acute and convalescent phases of COVID-19 were provided by collaborators in the United States, Italy and Spain. The prospective study material was composed of cDNA or gDNA derived from T cells, B-cell-depleted T cells, or PBMCs. Subjects who had been exposed to COVID-19, were actively infected with it, or had recovered from it provided the deeply sampled blood TCRbeta repertoires that made up the dataset. The sample metadata nearly always contained a de-identified subject ID, COVID-19 status, age in years and sex. The repertoires were released in a freely available public database intended as a resource for research on the immune response to SARS-CoV-2. HLA class I and class II types, where available, came from metadata supplied by the sample provider rather than from assay-based typing. The samples were drawn from the first 160 participants of the ongoing ImmuneRACE study and from 1,254 subjects provided by 6 global collaborators.

Paper-wide results and their limitations: How much clinical and demographic metadata was included differed by source and by participant, and the metadata was provided uncurated.

A word on this clone: The specificity of this receptor is unknown. Per-nucleotide qualities are absent, and no much larger clonotype sits a single base away.

Participants in the prospective study were aged about 18 to 95 years, lived in 20 to 30 United States geographic areas, and enrolled through a virtual design. To assign participants to cohorts, the prospective study relied on clinical history that participants themselves reported in a screening survey and a study questionnaire. Mobile phlebotomists in the prospective study collected whole blood, serum and a nasopharyngeal or oropharyngeal swab from every participant. Over a roughly two-month period, participants in the prospective study had the option of providing additional blood draws and questionnaires. Before DNA extraction, prospective study blood samples were shipped either frozen or at room temperature. TCRbeta CDR3 regions were amplified from genomic DNA using the immunoSEQ Assay, a bias-controlled multiplex PCR. As for how the authors treated the data: Nucleated cell counts per sample were estimated from amplification of reference gene primers within the assay. To quantify the absolute abundance of each unique TCRbeta CDR3 rearrangement, sequence reads were collapsed and filtered. For each sample, productive Simpson clonality was calculated by taking the square root of Simpson's diversity index across productive rearrangements. TCRdb provides this immuneACCESS table in a form limited to in-frame rearrangements. Some clones are lacking; in checked studies, under half of them reflect an unresolved V gene, and why the rest are absent is not known. The DNA was the basis for D and trimming; V, J and clone size are from that table. The sample records approximately 180,000 clones, around 80% of which are singletons. Approximately 16% of the sample comes from the top ten.

Measured from the cysteine to the phenylalanine, the CDR3 is 13 residues long. The entry retains the CDR3 DNA only, 39 bases that are in frame from base 1. V is cut by 5 bases and J by 2 bases, and the space between the germline ends is 9 bases. The germline V gene (reference sequence) supplies CDR1 PRHDT and CDR2 FYEKMQ. The V and J segments used are TRBV13 and TRBJ1-2, with TRBD1 tentatively as D gene (5 bases match). The clonotype comes from a woman aged 45 to 65 with acute COVID-19. Input material: PBMCs or T cells enriched from blood (not recorded which). The DNA is as follows: TGTGCCAGCAGCCAATCAGGGAACTATGGCTACACCTTC. Its translation is CASSQSGNYGYTF.